The entry below gives a single TCR beta chain sequence along with its context. The record originates from a study of blood T cell repertoires in COVID-19. Across the whole study: Samples came from the United States, Italy and Spain, spanning acute and convalescent COVID-19. T cells, B-cell-depleted T cells, or PBMCs supplied cDNA or gDNA.

The ends were cut back, 0 bases at V and 1 base at J, with 9 bases in the middle. This CDR3 has 15 amino acids. Germline loops: CDR1 MNHEY, CDR2 SVGAGI. Authors' processing steps: Estimates of nucleated cell counts were drawn from the amplification of reference gene primers. Here immunoSEQ multiplex PCR was the method, and the copy in TCRdb shows in-frame clones only, minus some. V, J and clone size reflect that table, while D and trimming were determined from the DNA. The table records about 230,000 clones, approximately 88% of them present only once. The sample taken for sequencing was peripheral blood. This receptor was obtained from a man aged 35 to 55 with acute or convalescent COVID-19. This sequence joins TRBV6-5 and TRBJ1-1; no reliable D call. CDR3 region: CASSYSGQANTEAFF. DNA for the CDR3: TGTGCCAGCAGTTACTCGGGTCAGGCGAACACTGAAGCTTTCTTT.